These 20 T cell receptor beta chains were all obtained from the same sample, sequenced in a study of CD8 T cells in Susac syndrome. An amount of RNA that ranged from roughly 0.5 to 1 ug was reverse transcribed with random hexamers. MiXCR, applied by TCRdb to the immunoSEQ multiplex PCR reads, yields one record per CDR3 protein. The sample includes tens of thousands of distinct CDR3 sequences, just over 95% of them seen just once. The sample taken for sequencing was CD4+ T cells from PBMCs. The receptors stem from a human donor with multiple sclerosis.

The genes are TRBV7-6 and TRBJ2-1, with 11 bases matching TRBD1. V was pared by 5 bases and J by 7 bases, with 10 bases of the junction left unmatched. Germline lookup yields CDR1 SGHVS and CDR2 FNYEAQ. CDR3 size: 16 residues. CDR3 loop: CASSPLGQGGGNEQFF. The CDR3 coding sequence is TGTGCCAGCAGCCCCCTGGGACAGGGGGGTGGGAATGAGCAGTTCTTC.

This clonotype was counted once. Written as DNA, the CDR3 is TGTGCCAGCAGCTGGGCCGGGACAGGCTCCTATGGCTACACCTTC. Protein: CASSWAGTGSYGYTF. J is TRBJ1-2 and V is TRBV5-6; 8 nucleotides line up with TRBD1. The germline CDR1 and CDR2 sequences are SGHDT and YYEEEE. V shed 3 bases, J shed 4 bases, and the junction held 8 bases outside the gene matches. This CDR3 contains 15 residues.

The J gene is TRBJ1-2, the V gene TRBV2, with D perhaps matching TRBD1 (6 bases). The CDR3 has 14 amino acids. Trimming removed 6 bases at V and 2 bases at J, with 13 bases between. From germline, CDR1 is SNHLY and CDR2 FYNNEI. This chain's CDR3 is CASRGPDRNYGYTF. As DNA, the CDR3 is TGTGCCAGCAGGGGGCCGGACAGAAACTATGGCTACACCTTC.

The rearrangement uses TRBV29-1 and TRBJ1-2; D possibly corresponds to TRBD1 (5 bases). Trimming cost V 0 bases and J 8 bases, with 13 bases left between them. The CDR3 has 13 amino acids. The germline V gene encodes CDR1 SQVTM and CDR2 ANQGSEA. CDR3 sequence (DNA): TGCAGCGTTGAAGATCTGGTTAGGGGAGGCTACACCTTC. This encodes CSVEDLVRGGYTF.

The J gene is TRBJ1-5, the V gene TRBV5-6; the D is unclear. This CDR3 region has 15 residues. The V and J ends lost 0 bases and 1 base respectively, with 8 bases between them. The V gene's germline CDR1 is SGHDT and CDR2 YYEEEE. In DNA form, the CDR3 reads TGTGCCAGCAGCTTGGGTCCCGGGAGCAATCAGCCCCAGCATTTT. Translated: CASSLGPGSNQPQHF.

The chain links TRBV7-9 to TRBJ2-5; 8 positions agree with TRBD1. Per germline, CDR1 SEHNR and CDR2 FQNEAQ (reference sequence). J was trimmed by 5 bases and V by 6 bases; bases with no gene match: 11. This CDR3 spans 15 amino acids. This chain's CDR3 is CASSRGQGAAETQYF. In nucleotides, the CDR3 is TGTGCCAGCAGTCGGGGGCAGGGGGCCGCGGAGACCCAGTACTTC.

This clonotype was observed once. The V call is TRBV7-9, the J call TRBJ1-6; D possibly corresponds to TRBD1 (6 bases). The V gene lost 5 bases and the J gene lost 6 bases, with 14 bases spanning the gap. CDR1 SEHNR and CDR2 FQNEAQ come from the germline V gene (reference sequence). The CDR3 is 15 residues long. As DNA, the CDR3 is TGTGCCAGCAGCAGCACAGGGCCGAGTAATTCACCCCTCCACTTT. Its translation is CASSSTGPSNSPLHF.

This chain uses TRBV5-6 with TRBJ2-3; possible D gene TRBD1, 5 bases. V lost 2 bases and J 2 bases, leaving 12 bases between the germline ends. The germline V gene has CDR1 SGHDT and CDR2 YYEEEE. CDR3 length: 15 amino acids. CDR3 sequence reads: CASSFLQTVTDTQYF. The CDR3, as DNA: TGTGCCAGCAGCTTTTTACAGACAGTCACAGATACGCAGTATTTT.

This chain uses TRBV6-5 with TRBJ1-2; 7 nucleotides agree with TRBD1. The CDR3 is 14 residues long. Trimming at V came to 0 bases and at J to 9 bases, leaving 7 bases not matched to a gene. In germline, CDR1 is MNHEY, CDR2 SVGAGI. The CDR3 nucleotides read TGTGCCAGCAGTTACTCGGACAGGCTGGGGAGCTACACCTTC. It yields the protein CASSYSDRLGSYTF.

The gene calls are TRBV25-1 and TRBJ2-4; D is uncertain. The ends were cut back, 4 bases at V and 1 base at J, with 14 bases in the middle. From germline, CDR1 is MGHDK and CDR2 SYGVNS. The CDR3 contains 16 residues. Written as DNA, the CDR3 is TGTGCCAGCAGTGTCGCTCGGGTGGCGGCCAAAAACATTCAGTACTTC. This encodes CASSVARVAAKNIQYF.

V usage is TRBV7-9 and J usage is TRBJ2-1; D is unclear. Trimming left V 5 bases short and J 4 bases short, with 15 bases between. Per the germline V gene, CDR1 is SEHNR and CDR2 is FQNEAQ (reference sequence). The CDR3 is made up of 15 amino acids. The CDR3 loop reads CASSPNRGVYNEQFF. The CDR3 DNA sequence: TGTGCCAGCAGCCCCAATCGTGGGGTTTACAATGAGCAGTTCTTC.

The chain combines TRBV2 with TRBJ2-1, with 7 nucleotides matching TRBD1. Per germline, CDR1 SNHLY and CDR2 FYNNEI. Germline trimming cut 5 bases from V and 10 bases from J; bases unmatched to any gene: 2. This CDR3 spans 11 amino acids. CDR3 in amino acids: CASSLDREQFF. CDR3 bases: TGTGCCAGCAGTTTGGACAGGGAGCAGTTCTTC. The full variable domain, rest sourced from reference TRBV2 and TRBJ2-1, is EPEVTQTPSHQVTQMGQEVILRCVPISNHLYFYWYRQILGQKVEFLVSFYNNEISEKSEIFDDQFSVERPDGSNFTLKIRSTKLEDSAMYFCASSLDREQFFGPGTRLTVL.

The chain combines TRBV11-3 with TRBJ2-1; weak D call: TRBD2 (6 bases). Trimming removed 4 bases from V and 11 bases from J, with 12 bases in between. Germline CDR1 and CDR2: SGHNT and YENEEA. The CDR3 has 12 residues. The CDR3 DNA reads TGTGCCAGCAGCTCCCTGGAGGGGAAGCAGTTCTTC. Protein: CASSSLEGKQFF.

This chain links TRBV3-1 with TRBJ2-1, with 11 positions matching TRBD1. Trimming took 3 bases from V and 8 from J; bases not matched to a gene: 6. The CDR3 extends over 15 amino acids. Germline assignment: CDR1 LGHDT and CDR2 YNNKEL (reference sequence). The CDR3 DNA reads as TGTGCCAGCAGCCACTCAGGACAGGGGGCGGATGAGCAGTTCTTC. The encoded protein is CASSHSGQGADEQFF.

The chain uses TRBV2 and TRBJ2-5; D remains unclear. Germline V lookup: CDR1 SNHLY, CDR2 FYNNEI. The V and J ends lost 1 base and 3 bases respectively, with 12 bases between them. The CDR3 consists of 15 residues. As DNA, the CDR3 is TGTGCCAGCAGTGAAGACGGGCAGCCTGAAGAGACCCAGTACTTC. It codes for CASSEDGQPEETQYF.

This rearrangement joins TRBV7-9 to TRBJ2-3; D gene ambiguous. Between the trimmed V and J ends, which lost 5 bases and 1 base, there was a span of 16 bases. Germline assignment: CDR1 SEHNR and CDR2 FQNEAQ (reference sequence). The CDR3 sequence is 16 residues long. This CDR3 reads CASSPIWVARTDTQYF. CDR3 DNA: TGTGCCAGCAGCCCAATCTGGGTGGCACGCACAGATACGCAGTATTTT.

This clonotype was recorded only once. This chain joins TRBV28 and TRBJ1-4, with TRBD1 as a possible D gene (5 bases). The germline V gene encodes CDR1 MDHEN and CDR2 SYDVKM. Trimming took off 5 bases at V and 15 bases at J, with 19 bases between the two ends. The CDR3 has 13 amino acids. The CDR3 is CASSPPDTTVLFF. The DNA for the CDR3 is TGTGCCAGCAGTCCCCCGGACACGACAGTTTTGTTTTTT.

V gene TRBV3-1 combines with J gene TRBJ1-3; the D is unclear. The V end lost 6 bases, the J end lost 1 base, and 4 bases lay between the germline ends. Germline V gene sequence: CDR1 LGHDT, CDR2 YNNKEL (reference sequence). This CDR3 region has 12 residues. The CDR3 here is CASRSSGNTIYF. CDR3 DNA sequence: TGTGCCAGCAGGTCTTCTGGAAACACCATATATTTT.

The chain recombines TRBV11-2 with TRBJ1-1; D remains ambiguous. Germline CDR1 is SGHAT and CDR2 is FQNNGV. CDR3 length: 14 residues. The V end was cut by 4 bases, the J end by 1 base, with 10 bases between. CDR3 residues: CASSSLSGNTEAFF. The CDR3 bases are TGTGCCAGCAGCTCACTAAGCGGGAACACTGAAGCTTTCTTT.

V and J are TRBV12-3 or TRBV12-4 and TRBJ2-5; TRBD1 matches 9 bases. V lost 2 bases and J lost 5; bases outside the gene matches: 3. The CDR3 is 14 residues long. The CDR3 reads CASSLTGGGETQYF. CDR3 coding DNA: TGTGCCAGCAGTTTAACAGGGGGCGGTGAGACCCAGTACTTC.